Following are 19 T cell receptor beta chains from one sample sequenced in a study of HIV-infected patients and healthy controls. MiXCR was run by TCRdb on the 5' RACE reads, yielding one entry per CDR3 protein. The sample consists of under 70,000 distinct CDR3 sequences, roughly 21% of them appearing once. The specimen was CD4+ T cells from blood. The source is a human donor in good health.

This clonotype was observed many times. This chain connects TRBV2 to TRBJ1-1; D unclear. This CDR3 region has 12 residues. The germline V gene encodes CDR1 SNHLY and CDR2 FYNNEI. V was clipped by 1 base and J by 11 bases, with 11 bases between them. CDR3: CASSEDLQRAFF. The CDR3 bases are TGTGCCAGCAGTGAAGATCTTCAGAGGGCTTTCTTT.

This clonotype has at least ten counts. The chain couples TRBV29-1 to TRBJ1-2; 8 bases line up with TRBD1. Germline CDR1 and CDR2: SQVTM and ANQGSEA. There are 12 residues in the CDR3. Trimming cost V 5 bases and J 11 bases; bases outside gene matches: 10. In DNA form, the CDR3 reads TGCAGCGTTTCGGCTACAGGGGGACTTTACACCTTC. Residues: CSVSATGGLYTF.

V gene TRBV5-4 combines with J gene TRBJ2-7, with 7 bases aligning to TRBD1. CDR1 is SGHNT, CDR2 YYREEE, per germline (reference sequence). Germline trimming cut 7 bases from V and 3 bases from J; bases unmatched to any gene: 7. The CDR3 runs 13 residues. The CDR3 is CASSEGQRYEQYF. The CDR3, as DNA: TGTGCCAGCTCCGAGGGACAGCGCTACGAGCAGTACTTC.

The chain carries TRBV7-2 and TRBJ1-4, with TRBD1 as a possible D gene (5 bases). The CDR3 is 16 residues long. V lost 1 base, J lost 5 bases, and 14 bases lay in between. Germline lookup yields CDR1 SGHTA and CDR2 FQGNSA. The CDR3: CASSLVGSGVNEKLFF. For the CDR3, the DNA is TGTGCCAGCAGCTTAGTCGGTTCGGGGGTAAATGAAAAACTGTTTTTT.

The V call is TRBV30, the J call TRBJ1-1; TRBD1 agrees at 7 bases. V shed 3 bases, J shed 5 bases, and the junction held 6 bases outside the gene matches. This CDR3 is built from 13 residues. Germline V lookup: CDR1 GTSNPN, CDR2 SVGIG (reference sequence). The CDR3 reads CAWRVDRRTEAFF. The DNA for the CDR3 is TGTGCCTGGAGGGTGGACAGGCGGACTGAAGCTTTCTTT.

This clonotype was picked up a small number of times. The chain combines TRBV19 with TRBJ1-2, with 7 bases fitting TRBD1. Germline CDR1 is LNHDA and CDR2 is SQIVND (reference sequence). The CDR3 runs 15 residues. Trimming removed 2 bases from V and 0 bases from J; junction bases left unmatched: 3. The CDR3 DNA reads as TGTGCCAGTAGTATAACAGGGGCCGCTAACTATGGCTACACCTTC. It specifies CASSITGAANYGYTF.

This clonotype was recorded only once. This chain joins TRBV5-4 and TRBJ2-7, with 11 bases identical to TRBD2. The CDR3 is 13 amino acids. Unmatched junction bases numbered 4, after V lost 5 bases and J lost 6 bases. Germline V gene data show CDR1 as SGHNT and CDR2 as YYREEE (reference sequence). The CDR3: CASRPGTSGEQYF. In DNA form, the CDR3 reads TGTGCCAGCAGGCCCGGGACTAGCGGCGAGCAGTACTTC.

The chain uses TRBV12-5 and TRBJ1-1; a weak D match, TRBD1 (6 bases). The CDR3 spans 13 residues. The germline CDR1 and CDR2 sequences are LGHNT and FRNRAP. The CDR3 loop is CAAGGAMNTEAFF. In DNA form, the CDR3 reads TGTGCGGCGGGGGGCGCCATGAACACTGAAGCTTTCTTT.

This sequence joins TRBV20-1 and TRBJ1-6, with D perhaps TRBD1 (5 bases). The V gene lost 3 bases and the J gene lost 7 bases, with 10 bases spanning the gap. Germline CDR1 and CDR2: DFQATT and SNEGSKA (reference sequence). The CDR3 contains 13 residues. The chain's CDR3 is CSARAGMNSPLHF. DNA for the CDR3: TGCAGTGCTAGGGCAGGGATGAATTCACCCCTCCACTTT.

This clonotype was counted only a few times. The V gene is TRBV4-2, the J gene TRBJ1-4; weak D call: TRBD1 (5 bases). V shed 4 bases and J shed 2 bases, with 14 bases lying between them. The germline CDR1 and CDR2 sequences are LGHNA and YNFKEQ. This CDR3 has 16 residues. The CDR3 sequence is CASSPFSKGTNEKLFF. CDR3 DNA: TGTGCCAGCAGCCCCTTTTCTAAGGGGACTAATGAAAAACTGTTTTTT.

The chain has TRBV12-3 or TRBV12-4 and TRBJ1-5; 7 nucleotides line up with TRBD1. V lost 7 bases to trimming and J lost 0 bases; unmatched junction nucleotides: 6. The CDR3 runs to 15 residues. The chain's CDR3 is CASTPGQNSNQPQHF. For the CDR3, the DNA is TGTGCCAGCACCCCGGGACAGAATAGCAATCAGCCCCAGCATTTT.

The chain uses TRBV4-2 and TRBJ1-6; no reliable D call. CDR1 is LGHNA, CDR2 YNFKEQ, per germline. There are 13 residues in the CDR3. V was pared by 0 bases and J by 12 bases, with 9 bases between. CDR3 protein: CASSQDLERPLHF. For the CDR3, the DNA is TGTGCCAGCAGCCAAGATCTCGAGAGACCCCTCCACTTT.

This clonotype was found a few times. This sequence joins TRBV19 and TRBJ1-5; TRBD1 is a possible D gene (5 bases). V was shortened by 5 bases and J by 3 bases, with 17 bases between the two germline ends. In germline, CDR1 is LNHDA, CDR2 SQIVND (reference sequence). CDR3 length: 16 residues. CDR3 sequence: CASSPSRDGNNQPQHF. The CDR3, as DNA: TGTGCCAGTAGTCCTTCCCGGGACGGAAACAATCAGCCCCAGCATTTT.

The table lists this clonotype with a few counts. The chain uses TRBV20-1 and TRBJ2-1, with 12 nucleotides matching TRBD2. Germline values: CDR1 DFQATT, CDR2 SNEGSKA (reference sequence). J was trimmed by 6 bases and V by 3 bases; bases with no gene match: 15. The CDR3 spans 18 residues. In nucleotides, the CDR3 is TGCAGTGCTAGTCGGGGAACTAGCGGGAGGCTCTCACCCAATGAGCAGTTCTTC. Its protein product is CSASRGTSGRLSPNEQFF.

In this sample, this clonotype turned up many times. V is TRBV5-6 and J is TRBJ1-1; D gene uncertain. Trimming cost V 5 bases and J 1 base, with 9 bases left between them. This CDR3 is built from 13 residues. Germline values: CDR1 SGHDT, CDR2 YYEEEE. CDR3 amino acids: CASRGFGNTEAFF. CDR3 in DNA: TGTGCCAGCAGGGGATTCGGGAACACTGAAGCTTTCTTT.

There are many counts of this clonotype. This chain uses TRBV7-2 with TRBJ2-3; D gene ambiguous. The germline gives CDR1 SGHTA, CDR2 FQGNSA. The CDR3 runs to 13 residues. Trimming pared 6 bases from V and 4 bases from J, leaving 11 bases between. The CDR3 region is CASRPRLADTQYF. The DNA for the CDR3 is TGTGCCAGCAGACCTAGGCTCGCAGATACGCAGTATTTT.

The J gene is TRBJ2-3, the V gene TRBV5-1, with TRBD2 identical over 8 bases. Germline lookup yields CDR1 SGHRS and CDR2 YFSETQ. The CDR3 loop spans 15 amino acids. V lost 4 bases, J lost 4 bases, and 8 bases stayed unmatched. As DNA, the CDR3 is TGCGCCAGCAGCGGCGACGGGGGGGCCGCAGATACGCAGTATTTT. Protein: CASSGDGGAADTQYF. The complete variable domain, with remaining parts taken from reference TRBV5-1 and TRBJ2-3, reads KAGVTQTPRYLIKTRGQQVTLSCSPISGHRSVSWYQQTPGQGLQFLFEYFSETQRNKGNFPGRFSGRQFSNSRSEMNVSTLELGDSALYLCASSGDGGAADTQYFGPGTRLTVL.

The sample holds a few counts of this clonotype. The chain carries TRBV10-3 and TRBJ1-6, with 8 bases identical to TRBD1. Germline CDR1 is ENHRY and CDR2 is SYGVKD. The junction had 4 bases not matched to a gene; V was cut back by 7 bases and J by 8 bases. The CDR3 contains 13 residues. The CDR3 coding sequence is TGTGCCATCAAAGGACAGGGAGATTCACCCCTCCACTTT. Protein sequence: CAIKGQGDSPLHF.

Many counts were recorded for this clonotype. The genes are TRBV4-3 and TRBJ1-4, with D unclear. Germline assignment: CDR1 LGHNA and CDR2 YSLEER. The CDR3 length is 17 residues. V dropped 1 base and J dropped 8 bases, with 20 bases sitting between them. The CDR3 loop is CASSQVPYQGMTEKLFF. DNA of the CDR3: TGCGCCAGCAGCCAAGTCCCCTACCAAGGGATGACAGAAAAACTGTTTTTT.